This TCR beta chain was captured in a study of cytomegalovirus exposure and HLA in healthy donors. The study, taken as a whole, reports: Most likely, a cluster of highly shared sequence variants arose as a sequencing artifact.

The PCR had 60 Vbeta and 13 Jbeta primers. Only in-frame clones appear in the TCRdb table, and some are missing; sequencing was by immunoSEQ multiplex PCR. The sample consists of around 170,000 clones, 81% of them appearing once. This clone has a single count. Its matching antigen is unknown. Per the germline V gene, CDR1 is SGHTA and CDR2 is FQGNSA. Trimming removed 6 bases at V and 1 base at J, with 20 bases between. CDR3 length: 17 amino acids. Sequencing input: PBMCs. This receptor was identified in a man aged 50-59 years in good health and CMV-seronegative. V gene TRBV7-2 combines with J gene TRBJ2-3; TRBD1 is a possible D gene (6 bases). The CDR3 nucleotides read TGTGCCAGCAGTCTTACAGGGCCGAGGGGTGGCACAGATACGCAGTATTTT. It translates to CASSLTGPRGGTDTQYF.